A selection of T cell receptor beta chains follows, all from one sample in a study of blood T cell repertoires in COVID-19. Sequencing was performed with immunoSEQ multiplex PCR; in TCRdb, only in-frame clones are kept and a portion is missing. The data hold some 380,000 clones, with approximately 80% observed a single time. What was sequenced was peripheral blood. The receptors originated from a human donor with acute or convalescent COVID-19. The donor label of this sample is uncertain. Both conserved end residues are part of each CDR3. The D gene is left open where the match is weak. Size values are once, few and many counts, or a class for expanded clones, and some rows have none.

15	TRBV11-2	NA	NA	TRBJ1-1	CASSYLGTSNTEAFF	TGTGCCAGCAGTTATCTTGGGACATCGAACACTGAAGCTTTCTTT
15	TRBV5-1	NA	NA	TRBJ2-7	CASSLVPRGTYEQYF	TGCGCCAGCAGCTTGGTTCCCAGGGGCACCTACGAGCAGTACTTC
14	TRBV28	NA	TRBD1	TRBJ2-7	CASSFRDRGREQYF	TGTGCCAGCAGTTTCAGGGACAGGGGGCGAGAGCAGTACTTC
14	TRBV6-5	NA	NA	TRBJ1-1	CASTWRWGDTEAFF	TGTGCCAGCACCTGGCGGTGGGGGGACACTGAAGCTTTCTTT
15	TRBV6-6	NA	TRBD1	TRBJ1-6	CASSFWDSRNSPLHF	TGTGCCAGCAGTTTCTGGGACAGCCGTAATTCACCCCTCCACTTT
16	TRBV7-9	NA	TRBD2	TRBJ2-1	CASSLPRTSDNNEQFF	TGTGCCAGCAGCTTACCACGAACTAGCGACAACAATGAGCAGTTCTTC
12	TRBV24-1	NA	NA	TRBJ2-5	CATSGGGETQYF	TGTGCCACCAGTGGAGGGGGAGAGACCCAGTACTTC
14	TRBV30	NA	NA	TRBJ1-2	CAWSPQDQFYGYTF	TGTGCCTGGAGTCCCCAGGATCAGTTCTATGGCTACACCTTC
15	TRBV6-5	NA	TRBD1	TRBJ2-7	CASSTGTGTLYEQYF	TGTGCCAGCAGTACCGGGACAGGGACTCTGTACGAGCAGTACTTC
15	TRBV6-5	few	NA	TRBJ1-1	CATVPFRGGHLDAFF	TGTGCCACCGTCCCTTTTCGCGGGGGACATTTAGACGCTTTCTTT
14	TRBV29-1	NA	NA	TRBJ1-3	CSVEDLGRRDTIYF	TGCAGCGTTGAAGATCTCGGCCGGCGGGACACCATATATTTT
15	TRBV6-1	once	NA	TRBJ1-1	CASREGGGGARGAFF	TGTGCCAGCAGAGAAGGGGGTGGAGGGGCAAGAGGAGCTTTCTTT
16	TRBV18	NA	TRBD1	TRBJ2-7	CASSLHAGTGMYEQYF	TGTGCCAGCTCACTTCACGCCGGGACAGGGATGTACGAGCAGTACTTC
12	TRBV2	NA	NA	TRBJ1-2	CASRDRGYGYTF	TGTGCCAGCAGGGATAGGGGCTATGGCTACACCTTC
13	TRBV18	NA	NA	TRBJ1-2	CASSNKDIYGYTF	TGTGCCAGCTCGAATAAAGACATCTATGGCTACACCTTC
14	TRBV29-1	once	TRBD2	TRBJ2-1	CSVQTSGGAGEQFF	TGCAGCGTCCAAACTAGCGGGGGGGCCGGAGAGCAGTTCTTC
13	TRBV30	NA	NA	TRBJ2-3	CAWSVVPGDTQYF	TGTGCCTGGAGTGTCGTCCCCGGAGATACGCAGTATTTT
12	TRBV28	NA	NA	TRBJ2-7	CASSLDSYEQCF	TGTGCCAGCAGTTTGGACTCTTACGAGCAGTGCTTC
15	TRBV5-4	few	TRBD1	TRBJ1-2	CASRPQDRPYYGYTF	TGTGCCAGCAGGCCCCAGGACAGGCCCTACTATGGCTACACCTTC
16	TRBV6-5	NA	TRBD1	TRBJ1-2	CASSYLIGQGHYGYTF	TGTGCCAGCAGTTACCTAATAGGACAGGGACACTATGGCTACACCTTC
16	TRBV7-2	NA	NA	TRBJ2-3	CASSLGWRDRTDTQYF	TGTGCCAGCAGCTTAGGGTGGAGGGACCGCACAGATACGCAGTATTTT
17	TRBV5-1	NA	NA	TRBJ1-1	CASSLAEFAGLDREAFF	TGCGCCAGCAGCTTGGCCGAGTTCGCGGGATTGGACCGTGAAGCTTTCTTT
15	TRBV5-4	NA	TRBD1	TRBJ1-1	CASSLEGGQGLGAFF	TGTGCCAGCAGCTTGGAAGGGGGACAGGGTTTGGGAGCTTTCTTT
14	TRBV10-3	NA	NA	TRBJ1-2	CAISESEYSYGYTF	TGTGCCATCAGTGAGTCGGAATACAGCTATGGCTACACCTTC
16	TRBV29-1	NA	TRBD1	TRBJ1-2	CSVDRGTGVANYGYTF	TGCAGCGTTGATCGGGGGACAGGGGTTGCCAACTATGGCTACACCTTC
14	TRBV5-5	NA	NA	TRBJ2-7	CASSLSGDNYEQYF	TGTGCCAGCAGCTTGTCTGGCGACAACTACGAGCAGTACTTC
14	TRBV30	NA	NA	TRBJ2-3	CAWALGHRTDTQYF	TGTGCCTGGGCGCTGGGACATAGGACAGATACGCAGTATTTT
16	TRBV7-6	NA	NA	TRBJ2-7	CASSQNPGGASYEQYF	TGTGCCAGCAGCCAAAACCCGGGGGGCGCATCCTACGAGCAGTACTTC
16	TRBV21-1	NA	NA	TRBJ2-7	CASSIVPGTGCREQYF	TGTGCCAGCAGCATCGTACCCGGGACAGGGTGTCGGGAGCAGTACTTC
17	TRBV4-1	NA	TRBD2	TRBJ2-1	CASSQAIAGGGDNEQFF	TGCGCCAGCAGCCAAGCCATAGCGGGAGGAGGGGACAATGAGCAGTTCTTC
16	TRBV6-1	NA	TRBD1	TRBJ1-5	CASSARQGYSNQPQHF	TGTGCCAGCAGTGCGCGACAGGGCTATAGCAATCAGCCCCAGCATTTT
16	TRBV18	NA	TRBD2	TRBJ2-3	CASSPTPSGITDTQYF	TGTGCCAGCTCTCCGACCCCTAGCGGGATAACAGATACGCAGTATTTT
14	TRBV6-5	once	NA	TRBJ1-5	CASSTRNSNQPQHF	TGTGCCAGCAGTACCAGAAATAGCAATCAGCCCCAGCATTTT
13	TRBV18	once	TRBD1	TRBJ1-4	CASSPGQEEKLFF	TGTGCCAGCTCACCCGGACAGGAGGAAAAACTGTTTTTT
17	TRBV4-1	NA	NA	TRBJ1-2	CASSHNIRQSTHYGYTF	TGCGCCAGCAGCCACAATATCAGACAGTCGACGCACTATGGCTACACCTTC
14	TRBV19	NA	NA	TRBJ1-1	CASSLGVGVGEAFF	TGTGCCAGTAGCCTGGGCGTCGGGGTTGGGGAAGCTTTCTTT
16	TRBV6-6	NA	TRBD1	TRBJ1-2	CASSYAQTGVGYGYTF	TGTGCCAGCAGTTACGCTCAGACAGGGGTCGGCTATGGCTACACCTTC
14	TRBV19	NA	NA	TRBJ1-1	CASSPGQRNTEAFF	TGTGCCAGTAGTCCCGGACAGCGGAACACTGAAGCTTTCTTT
14	TRBV5-4	few	NA	TRBJ1-4	CASSSNGPNEKLFF	TGTGCCAGCAGCTCTAACGGTCCTAATGAAAAACTGTTTTTT
17	TRBV7-6	NA	TRBD2	TRBJ2-2	CASSLPGTRDTIGELFF	TGTGCCAGCAGCTTACCCGGGACTAGAGATACAATCGGGGAGCTGTTTTTT
17	TRBV18	NA	TRBD2	TRBJ2-7	CASSPRAPSGMSYEQYF	TGTGCCAGCTCACCTAGGGCTCCTAGCGGGATGTCCTACGAGCAGTACTTC
17	TRBV30	NA	TRBD1	TRBJ1-2	CAWSRKGGTGGNYGYTF	TGTGCCTGGAGTAGAAAGGGCGGGACAGGGGGCAACTATGGCTACACCTTC
15	TRBV15	NA	NA	TRBJ2-2	CATSRVGGAAGELFF	TGTGCCACCAGCAGAGTAGGCGGGGCGGCCGGGGAGCTGTTTTTT
15	TRBV6-5	NA	TRBD1	TRBJ1-1	CASSRDRGKNTEAFF	TGTGCCAGCAGTCGGGACAGGGGGAAGAACACTGAAGCTTTCTTT
17	TRBV7-2	NA	NA	TRBJ2-7	CASSLVAGVSTHGEQYF	TGTGCCAGCAGCTTAGTAGCAGGGGTTAGTACTCATGGGGAGCAGTACTTC
17	TRBV2	NA	TRBD2	TRBJ2-1	CASSDILTSVLSNEQFF	TGTGCCAGCAGTGATATTTTGACTAGCGTCCTGAGTAATGAGCAGTTCTTC
14	TRBV29-1	once	TRBD2	TRBJ2-7	CSASTSGSRYEQYF	TGCAGCGCCTCGACTAGCGGGAGTCGCTACGAGCAGTACTTC
14	TRBV6-5	NA	NA	TRBJ1-4	CASSRQVFNEKLFF	TGTGCCAGCAGTCGACAGGTGTTCAATGAAAAACTGTTTTTT
17	TRBV28	NA	NA	TRBJ2-6	CAIRPRGSPSGANVLTF	TGTGCCATCCGCCCCAGGGGTTCCCCCTCTGGGGCCAACGTCCTGACTTTC
14	TRBV5-1	once	NA	TRBJ2-2	CASSLGQGNWELFF	TGCGCCAGCAGCTTGGGGCAGGGGAACTGGGAGCTGTTTTTT